These 26 T cell receptor beta chains came from one sample sequenced in a study of T cell responses to AZD1222 COVID-19 vaccine. The protocol was immunoSEQ multiplex PCR, while the TCRdb copy is restricted to in-frame clones and leaves out a portion. The sample records some 150,000 clones, just over 90% being singletons. This specimen consisted of peripheral blood, obtained on day 0 of AZD1222 vaccination. The receptors were gathered from an adult in good health.

The chain uses TRBV9 and TRBJ2-5, with 8 bases lining up with TRBD2. The germline V gene has CDR1 SGDLS and CDR2 YYNGEE. Unmatched junction bases numbered 9, after V lost 4 bases and J lost 1 base. The CDR3 runs to 16 residues. CDR3 bases: TGTGCCAGCAGCCTGGGAGGCGGGGGGCCCCAAGAGACCCAGTACTTC. This gives the protein CASSLGGGGPQETQYF.

The CDR3 bases are TGTGCCAGCAGTTACTCGAGTAGCAGCCACTATGGCTACACCTTC. Protein product: CASSYSSSSHYGYTF. V and J are TRBV6-5 and TRBJ1-2, with D uncertain. CDR1 and CDR2 (germline): MNHEY, SVGAGI. Trimming removed 0 bases from V and 3 bases from J, with 11 bases in between. CDR3 length: 15 residues.

The rearrangement joins TRBV4-3 to TRBJ2-3; 8 nucleotides agree with TRBD2. With 0 bases clipped from V and 3 bases from J, the junction kept 8 bases outside the gene matches. This CDR3 has 17 amino acids. CDR1 LGHNA and CDR2 YSLEER come from the germline V gene. The CDR3 nucleotides read TGCGCCAGCAGCCAAGATGGGGCTGGCGGGGGGACAGATACGCAGTATTTT. Amino acids: CASSQDGAGGGTDTQYF.

The chain combines TRBV5-4 with TRBJ2-4; TRBD1 is a possible D gene (5 bases). CDR1 is SGHNT, CDR2 YYREEE, per germline (reference sequence). The CDR3 is 14 amino acids. V was trimmed by 0 bases and J by 3 bases, leaving 7 bases between them. CDR3 bases: TGTGCCAGCAGCTTGGGGACAAACAAAAACATTCAGTACTTC. This encodes CASSLGTNKNIQYF.

The J gene is TRBJ2-2, the V gene TRBV4-3; D remains ambiguous. V was cut by 0 bases and J by 4 bases, with 6 bases left in between. Germline V gene sequence: CDR1 LGHNA, CDR2 YSLEER. CDR3 length: 14 amino acids. The CDR3 DNA is TGCGCCAGCAGCCAAGATCTAGGCACCGGGGAGCTGTTTTTT. It codes for CASSQDLGTGELFF.

The chain is built from TRBV19 and TRBJ1-5, with TRBD1 as a possible D gene (6 bases). Trimming took off 3 bases at V and 3 bases at J, with 15 bases between the two ends. The CDR3 totals 16 residues. CDR1 and CDR2 (germline): LNHDA, SQIVND (reference sequence). The CDR3 sequence is CASSMVGTGFNQPQHF. For the CDR3, the DNA is TGTGCCAGTAGTATGGTGGGTACAGGGTTCAATCAGCCCCAGCATTTT.

The V call is TRBV19, the J call TRBJ2-6; 11 bases line up with TRBD2. The V and J ends lost 4 bases and 0 bases, in that order; junction bases with no gene match: 17. The CDR3 has 22 residues. CDR1 and CDR2 from the germline V gene are LNHDA and SQIVND (reference sequence). CDR3 in amino acids: CASSRVVGLAGFRDSGANVLTF. The CDR3 DNA is TGTGCCAGTAGTAGGGTTGTCGGACTAGCGGGTTTTCGGGACTCTGGGGCCAACGTCCTGACTTTC.

This chain connects TRBV4-2 to TRBJ1-1; possibly TRBD1 for D (5 bases). The length of the CDR3 is 15 residues. Trimming took off 0 bases at V and 2 bases at J, with 10 bases between the two ends. CDR1 and CDR2 from the germline V gene are LGHNA and YNFKEQ. In DNA form, the CDR3 reads TGTGCCAGCAGCCAAGATCGGGACCAAAACACTGAAGCTTTCTTT. It codes for CASSQDRDQNTEAFF.

The chain employs TRBV28 and TRBJ1-2; tentative D call: TRBD1 (5 bases). CDR1 MDHEN and CDR2 SYDVKM come from the germline V gene. This CDR3 is built from 14 residues. V was trimmed by 8 bases and J by 8 bases, leaving 21 bases between them. CDR3 coding DNA: TGTGCCAGCGGGACCGGAGGGAACTTCGGGGGCTACACCTTC. It translates to CASGTGGNFGGYTF.

The chain employs TRBV24-1 and TRBJ1-6; D is perhaps TRBD1 (5 bases). The CDR3 runs 17 residues. V was trimmed by 12 bases and J by 0 bases, leaving 20 bases between them. The V gene's germline CDR1 is KGHDR and CDR2 SFDVKD. The CDR3 loop reads CAPGTDAGSSYNSPLHF. Written as DNA, the CDR3 is TGTGCCCCCGGAACCGACGCAGGGAGCTCCTATAATTCACCCCTCCACTTT.

DNA of the CDR3: TGTGCCAGCAGCCATTACGGGACAGGGGGCCTAGCAACTAATGAAAAACTGTTTTTT. As protein: CASSHYGTGGLATNEKLFF. The V and J genes are TRBV3-1 (or the pseudogene TRBV3-2) and TRBJ1-4, with 12 bases matching TRBD1. Germline V lookup: CDR1 LGHDT, CDR2 YNNKEL (reference sequence). The CDR3 runs 19 residues. V was clipped by 3 bases and J by 0 bases; unmatched bases: 8.

The rearrangement joins TRBV19 to TRBJ1-1; D uncertain. Germline lookup yields CDR1 LNHDA and CDR2 SQIVND (reference sequence). V lost 5 bases to trimming and J lost 1 base, with 14 bases between them. CDR3 length: 15 residues. CDR3 loop: CASSLRVSGNTEAFF. The CDR3 DNA follows: TGTGCCAGTAGTCTAAGGGTTTCCGGGAACACTGAAGCTTTCTTT.

The V and J genes are TRBV2 and TRBJ1-6; D possibly corresponds to TRBD1 (5 bases). Trimming stripped 2 bases from V and 6 bases from J, with 5 bases between. The CDR3 loop spans 13 amino acids. Germline CDR1 and CDR2: SNHLY and FYNNEI. CDR3 in amino acids: CASSEQGNSPLHF. CDR3 nucleotides: TGTGCCAGCAGTGAACAGGGTAATTCACCCCTCCACTTT.

The chain combines TRBV5-1 with TRBJ2-7; TRBD1 is a possible D gene (6 bases). V was cut by 4 bases and J by 4 bases, with 18 bases left in between. Per the germline V gene, CDR1 is SGHRS and CDR2 is YFSETQ. CDR3 length: 15 residues. The CDR3 spells CASSSWPGETYEQYF. In DNA form, the CDR3 reads TGCGCCAGCAGCAGTTGGCCAGGGGAGACTTACGAGCAGTACTTC.

In regard to this clone: This sample also contains other DNA sequences that code for the same CDR3. The rearrangement uses TRBV2 and TRBJ2-7; TRBD1 might be the D (6 bases). The CDR3 is 14 residues long. The V gene lost 6 bases and the J gene lost 2 bases, with 14 bases spanning the gap. Germline assignment: CDR1 SNHLY and CDR2 FYNNEI. The CDR3 spells CASRWTATTYEQYF. The CDR3 region has the DNA TGTGCCAGCAGATGGACAGCAACTACCTACGAGCAGTACTTC.

J is TRBJ1-1 and V is TRBV11-2; D unresolved. The CDR3 is 11 residues long. Germline V lookup: CDR1 SGHAT, CDR2 FQNNGV. The V end lost 5 bases, the J end lost 2 bases, and 3 bases lay between the germline ends. The CDR3: CASSLNTEAFF. CDR3 nucleotide sequence: TGTGCCAGCAGCCTCAACACTGAAGCTTTCTTT.

CDR3 region: CASSSQGYGANVLTF. The CDR3 DNA is TGTGCCAGCAGCTCGCAGGGTTATGGGGCCAACGTCCTGACTTTC. The chain is built from TRBV11-3 and TRBJ2-6; perhaps TRBD1 as D (5 bases). Germline V CDR1 and CDR2: SGHNT, YENEEA. The ends were cut back, 4 bases at V and 3 bases at J, with 10 bases in the middle. The CDR3 loop spans 15 amino acids.

The J gene is TRBJ1-6, the V gene TRBV19; 9 bases align to TRBD1. The CDR3 extends over 14 amino acids. The ends lost 10 bases at V and 10 bases at J; junction bases unmatched: 11. Germline V lookup: CDR1 LNHDA, CDR2 SQIVND (reference sequence). CDR3 in DNA: TGTGCCACCTCTCCCGGACAGGGGCGATCACCCCTCCACTTT. Amino acids: CATSPGQGRSPLHF. The full variable domain, in which reference TRBV19 and TRBJ1-6 provide the parts outside the CDR3, is DGGITQSPKYLFRKEGQNVTLSCEQNLNHDAMYWYRQDPGQGLRLIYYSQIVNDFQKGDIAEGYSVSREKKESFPLTVTSAQKNPTAFYLCATSPGQGRSPLHFGNGTRLTVT.

The rearrangement joins TRBV10-3 to TRBJ1-5, with no clear D. This CDR3 contains 14 residues. Germline loops: CDR1 ENHRY, CDR2 SYGVKD. The ends were cut back, 3 bases at V and 6 bases at J, with 12 bases in the middle. The CDR3, as DNA: TGTGCCATCAGTGAACGGCAGACGTCTCAGCCCCAGCATTTT. It specifies CAISERQTSQPQHF.

This clone was detected once. The chain is built from TRBV12-3 or TRBV12-4 and TRBJ1-2; TRBD1 matches at 7 bases. The CDR3 spans 12 residues. V lost 9 bases and J lost 8; bases outside the gene matches: 9. The CDR3 nucleotides read TGTGCCAGTCTACAGGGGAGTAGGGGCTACACCTTC. The encoded protein is CASLQGSRGYTF.

The chain carries TRBV12-3 or TRBV12-4 and TRBJ1-5; D remains unclear. The CDR3 runs to 13 residues. The V end was cut by 2 bases, the J end by 4 bases, with 6 bases between. Here the CDR3 DNA reads TGTGCCAGCAGTTTACTAATAAATCAGCCCCAGCATTTT. Protein: CASSLLINQPQHF.

This chain uses TRBV6-5 with TRBJ1-3; D is uncertain. Germline V gene data show CDR1 as MNHEY and CDR2 as SVGAGI. V gave up 4 bases and J gave up 1 base, with 8 bases separating them. This CDR3 region has 14 residues. CDR3 protein: CASSSVGSGNTIYF. CDR3 sequence (DNA): TGTGCCAGCAGTTCCGTGGGATCTGGAAACACCATATATTTT.

The J gene is TRBJ2-1, the V gene TRBV6-2 or TRBV6-3, with TRBD1 matching over 9 bases. Germline trimming cut 5 bases from V and 4 bases from J; bases unmatched to any gene: 12. In germline, CDR1 is MNHEY, CDR2 SVGEGT. CDR3 length: 17 amino acids. In nucleotides, the CDR3 is TGTGCCAGCAGTACCGTCCTTTGGGACAGGGCATACAATGAGCAGTTCTTC. It encodes CASSTVLWDRAYNEQFF.

V usage is TRBV28 and J usage is TRBJ1-6; D gene ambiguous. The CDR3 extends over 14 amino acids. Germline V gene data show CDR1 as MDHEN and CDR2 as SYDVKM. V shed 11 bases and J shed 6 bases, with 17 bases lying between them. The CDR3 sequence is CASKQRHPNSPLHF. As DNA, the CDR3 is TGTGCCTCGAAACAGCGTCATCCTAATTCACCCCTCCACTTT. The whole variable domain, filled in from reference TRBV28 and TRBJ1-6, reads DVKVTQSSRYLVKRTGEKVFLECVQDMDHENMFWYRQDPGLGLRLIYFSYDVKMKEKGDIPEGYSVSREKKERFSLILESASTNQTSMYLCASKQRHPNSPLHFGNGTRLTVT.

The V and J genes are TRBV11-3 and TRBJ1-5; D is ambiguous. Looked up from germline, CDR1 is SGHNT and CDR2 is YENEEA. This CDR3 has 16 residues. V was cut by 2 bases and J by 8 bases, with 19 bases left in between. The CDR3 region has the DNA TGTGCCAGCAGCTTATGGCCGATGGCATCTTTTGAGCCCCAGCATTTT. Protein: CASSLWPMASFEPQHF.

The chain is built from TRBV12-3 or TRBV12-4 and TRBJ2-1; D is unclear. This CDR3 has 13 residues. Trimming took 2 bases from V and 7 from J, leaving 9 bases between them. The CDR3 region has the DNA TGTGCCAGCAGTTTAACGTTGGGAAATGAGCAGTTCTTC. It codes for CASSLTLGNEQFF.